This T cell receptor (beta chain) was identified in a study of post-analysis software for immune sequencing data. Study-wide background: The disease courses spanned relapsing-remitting, secondary progressive and progressive-relapsing forms of multiple sclerosis.

Sequencing libraries made from TCR beta cDNA carried unique molecular identifiers. A population of roughly 0.85 to 10 million T cells gave rise to approximately 500,000 cDNA molecules. TCRdb itself ran the PCR reads through MiXCR, one entry per CDR3 protein. The table records some 260,000 distinct CDR3 sequences, 36% of them present only once. This clonotype occurred many times. The antigen is undetermined. Whole-study findings and limits: By F measure, samples from a shared preparation batch strongly co-clustered. Patients showed TRBV5-6, TRBV5-1 and TRBV20-1 among roughly 5 TRBV segments more frequent than in controls. Significantly decreased normalized Chao1 diversity was recorded for multiple sclerosis patients relative to controls.

The ends were cut back, 5 bases at V and 10 bases at J, with 18 bases in the middle. The CDR3 covers 13 residues. Germline values: CDR1 SQVTM, CDR2 ANQGSEA. The source of this sequence is a girl aged 10 to 17 with multiple sclerosis. The chain is built from TRBV29-1 and TRBJ2-1; D not certain. The sample consisted of blood. CDR3 sequence: CSVKPLLGGEQFF. CDR3 DNA: TGCAGCGTTAAGCCCCTTCTGGGTGGGGAGCAGTTCTTC.